This passage covers 27 T cell receptor beta chains from one sample sequenced in a study of blood T cell repertoires in COVID-19. The method was immunoSEQ multiplex PCR; TCRdb's version includes in-frame clones alone and lacks a portion of them. The sample lists about 220,000 clones, 80% seen once, with over 7% in the top ten. Sequencing used peripheral blood. The receptor source for this set is a woman aged 65 to 85 with acute or convalescent COVID-19.

This chain uses TRBV7-2 with TRBJ2-2, with D perhaps TRBD2 (5 bases). The CDR3 is 14 amino acids. Germline V gives CDR1 SGHTA, CDR2 FQGNSA. V was pared by 4 bases and J by 3 bases, with 9 bases between. Written as DNA, the CDR3 is TGTGCCAGCAGCTCAGGACTCTACACCGGGGAGCTGTTTTTT. This gives the protein CASSSGLYTGELFF.

There are many counts of this clone. Written as DNA, the CDR3 is TGTGCCAGCAGCTTACAGGGGCGGGAGACCCAGTACTTC. It codes for CASSLQGRETQYF. V is TRBV7-2 and J is TRBJ2-5; D is perhaps TRBD1 (6 bases). Trimming removed 2 bases at V and 5 bases at J, with 9 bases between. The CDR3 runs to 13 residues. The germline V gene encodes CDR1 SGHTA and CDR2 FQGNSA.

This clone was seen only a few times. This chain uses TRBV5-1 with TRBJ2-3, with TRBD1 matching 10 bases. CDR3 size: 14 residues. The germline V gene encodes CDR1 SGHRS and CDR2 YFSETQ. V dropped 7 bases and J dropped 3; count of bases not matched to a gene: 5. The CDR3 DNA sequence: TGCGCCAGCCGACCGGGACAGGGGACAGATACGCAGTATTTT. Amino acid sequence: CASRPGQGTDTQYF.

This clone was seen a handful of times. The chain links TRBV6-5 to TRBJ2-3, with a tentative D call TRBD1 (5 bases). CDR1 and CDR2 from the germline V gene are MNHEY and SVGAGI. This CDR3 comprises 14 residues. Trimming removed 5 bases from V and 6 bases from J, with 15 bases in between. Here the CDR3 reads CASSPGARDDTQYF. The CDR3 DNA reads as TGTGCCAGCAGTCCCGGAGCCAGGGATGATACGCAGTATTTT.

This sequence joins TRBV5-1 and TRBJ2-7; maybe TRBD1 (7 bases). V lost 2 bases and J lost 1, with 13 bases in between. From germline, CDR1 is SGHRS and CDR2 YFSETQ. The CDR3 is 15 amino acids. CDR3 in amino acids: CASSLQSGGSYEQYV. The CDR3 coding sequence is TGCGCCAGCAGCTTACAGTCAGGGGGGTCCTACGAGCAGTACGTC.

This chain links TRBV7-2 with TRBJ2-5, with a possible D match to TRBD2 (7 bases). The CDR3 spans 15 residues. Trimming removed 3 bases at V and 4 bases at J, with 15 bases between. CDR1 is SGHTA and CDR2 is FQGNSA in the germline V gene. CDR3 sequence: CASSLKTGGRETQYF. For the CDR3, the DNA is TGTGCCAGCAGCTTGAAGACAGGCGGGAGAGAGACCCAGTACTTC.

This clone was seen only a few times. The CDR3 is CASAKRNTEAFF. The CDR3 DNA follows: TGTGCCAGCGCAAAGAGGAACACTGAAGCTTTCTTT. This sequence joins TRBV6-5 and TRBJ1-1; D unresolved. The germline V gene encodes CDR1 MNHEY and CDR2 SVGAGI. The CDR3 is made up of 12 amino acids. V was trimmed by 8 bases and J by 1 base, leaving 8 bases between them.

The genes are TRBV30 and TRBJ1-5, with 8 bases identical to TRBD1. Germline trimming cut 2 bases from V and 0 bases from J; bases unmatched to any gene: 6. This CDR3 comprises 16 residues. Germline CDR1 and CDR2: GTSNPN and SVGIG (reference sequence). CDR3 amino acids: CAWSTGTGGSNQPQHF. CDR3 sequence (DNA): TGTGCCTGGAGTACCGGAACAGGGGGTAGCAATCAGCCCCAGCATTTT.

This clone showed up just a few times. The chain uses TRBV21-1 and TRBJ1-2; the table gives TRBD1 as D, unverified against the DNA. TRBV21-1 is designated a pseudogene. The CDR3 is 22 residues long. The CDR3 coding sequence is TGTGCCAGCACCAGAGAACTTCCGGGACAGGGGGCTAAATTATCCCACAACTATGGCTACACCTTC. This sequence encodes CASTRELPGQGAKLSHNYGYTF.

The chain combines TRBV5-1 with TRBJ1-5, with 7 positions matching TRBD1. The germline CDR1 and CDR2 sequences are SGHRS and YFSETQ. J lost 4 bases, V lost 4 bases, and 11 bases had no gene match. The CDR3 runs to 16 residues. The CDR3 is CASSLPPDRANQPQHF. In nucleotides, the CDR3 is TGCGCCAGCAGCCTGCCCCCCGACAGGGCAAATCAGCCCCAGCATTTT.

The chain combines TRBV4-1 with TRBJ2-2; perhaps TRBD2 as D (5 bases). Trimming pared 0 bases from V and 5 bases from J, leaving 13 bases between. The CDR3 sequence is 16 residues long. Per germline, CDR1 MGHRA and CDR2 YSYEKL. The CDR3 DNA reads TGCGCCAGCAGCCAAGATAATCGGTCGGGAACCGGGGAGCTGTTTTTT. Its protein is CASSQDNRSGTGELFF.

The V and J genes are TRBV5-6 and TRBJ1-2; D is unresolved. From germline, CDR1 is SGHDT and CDR2 YYEEEE. The CDR3 has 14 amino acids. Trimming removed 2 bases from V and 0 bases from J, with 8 bases in between. The CDR3 loop reads CASSFRQTNYGYTF. CDR3 in DNA: TGTGCCAGCAGCTTTCGTCAGACTAACTATGGCTACACCTTC.

The CDR3 nucleotides are TGTGCCAGTAACCCGACAGCAACTAATGAAAAACTGTTTTTT. It is translated as CASNPTATNEKLFF. The chain joins TRBV19 to TRBJ1-4, with a tentative D call TRBD1 (5 bases). Germline V lookup: CDR1 LNHDA, CDR2 SQIVND (reference sequence). Trimming took off 7 bases at V and 0 bases at J, with 9 bases between the two ends. This CDR3 comprises 14 residues.

The chain joins TRBV29-1 to TRBJ1-5, with a weak D call TRBD1 (6 bases). The CDR3 loop spans 14 amino acids. V was trimmed by 4 bases and J by 4 bases, leaving 14 bases between them. Germline lookup yields CDR1 SQVTM and CDR2 ANQGSEA. Written as DNA, the CDR3 is TGCAGCGTTGGGGTAGGGGGTGGTAATCAGCCCCAGCATTTT. Translating it yields CSVGVGGGNQPQHF.

The CDR3 DNA reads as TGTGCCAGCAGCCCAATCCAGGGGGTAGGCAATCAGCCCCAGCATTTT. It is translated as CASSPIQGVGNQPQHF. This sequence joins TRBV6-6 and TRBJ1-5; 7 positions agree with TRBD1. CDR3 length: 16 amino acids. V shed 6 bases and J 2 bases; nucleotides not matched to a gene: 10. Per the germline V gene, CDR1 is MNHNY and CDR2 is SVGAGI (reference sequence).

The chain couples TRBV21-1 to TRBJ2-7; TRBD1 is the table's D call, not checked against the DNA. TRBV21-1 is a pseudogene locus. The CDR3 spans 14 residues. In DNA form, the CDR3 reads TGTGCCAGCAGCAAAGGGGACAGGGCTGGCGAGCAGTACGTC. This codes for CASSKGDRAGEQYV.

This chain joins TRBV4-2 and TRBJ2-1; 11 bases agree with TRBD2. This CDR3 region has 15 residues. CDR1 LGHNA and CDR2 YNFKEQ come from the germline V gene. With V trimmed by 8 bases and J by 5 bases, 8 bases remained unmatched. The CDR3: CASSILAGGHNEQFF. In DNA, the CDR3 is TGTGCCAGCTCTATCCTAGCGGGGGGCCACAATGAGCAGTTCTTC.

This rearrangement joins TRBV6-6 to TRBJ2-7, with TRBD1 identical over 12 bases. Looked up from germline, CDR1 is MNHNY and CDR2 is SVGAGI (reference sequence). The CDR3 loop spans 15 amino acids. The chain's CDR3 is CASRTGTGGSHEQYV. DNA of the CDR3: TGTGCCAGCAGAACCGGGACAGGGGGCTCCCACGAGCAGTACGTC.

This rearrangement joins TRBV27 to TRBJ2-5, with a tentative D call TRBD2 (6 bases). This CDR3 is built from 15 residues. V shed 5 bases and J shed 5 bases, with 18 bases lying between them. Germline V gene data show CDR1 as MNHEY and CDR2 as SMNVEV (reference sequence). The CDR3 spells CASSEGLGQRETQYF. The CDR3 nucleotides read TGTGCCAGCAGTGAGGGACTTGGGCAAAGGGAGACCCAGTACTTC.

The rearrangement joins TRBV30 to TRBJ1-2; possibly TRBD1 for D (6 bases). The CDR3 consists of 14 residues. Germline V gene lookup returns CDR1 GTSNPN and CDR2 SVGIG (reference sequence). CDR3 residues: CAITGTTINYGYTF. CDR3 nucleotides: TGTGCTATAACCGGGACAACGATCAACTATGGCTACACCTTC.

Regarding this clone: The identical CDR3 is also encoded by other nucleotide sequences in the sample. V usage is TRBV7-8 and J usage is TRBJ2-5; 13 bases fit TRBD2. Germline loops: CDR1 SGHVS, CDR2 FQNEAQ. The CDR3 spans 15 residues. V gave up 5 bases and J gave up 5 bases; unmatched junction bases: 5. CDR3 amino acids: CASSLGLAGSETQYF. CDR3 sequence (DNA): TGTGCCAGCAGCCTGGGACTAGCGGGGTCGGAGACCCAGTACTTC.

To note about this clone: Compared with germline, one end of the junction differs, possibly owing to a read error. The chain couples TRBV24-1 to TRBJ2-3; TRBD2 matches 8 bases. The CDR3 is made up of 14 amino acids. Per the germline V gene, CDR1 is KGHDR and CDR2 is SFDVKD. The CDR3 sequence: CATSVLAGTDTQFF. CDR3 in DNA: TGTGCCACCAGTGTTCTAGCGGGCACAGATACGCAGTTTTTT.

The chain joins TRBV3-1 (or the pseudogene TRBV3-2) to TRBJ1-3; maybe TRBD1 (5 bases). V lost 3 bases and J 0 bases, leaving 12 bases between the germline ends. The CDR3 has 16 residues. Germline V gene lookup returns CDR1 LGHDT and CDR2 YNNKEL (reference sequence). The CDR3 loop is CASSQDPQGSGNTIYF. In DNA form, the CDR3 reads TGTGCCAGCAGCCAGGACCCCCAGGGCTCTGGAAACACCATATATTTT.

The rearrangement joins TRBV30 to TRBJ2-3; D uncertain. V was cut by 0 bases and J by 4 bases, with 11 bases left in between. CDR3 length: 14 residues. The germline V gene has CDR1 GTSNPN and CDR2 SVGIG (reference sequence). The CDR3 DNA is TGTGCCTGGAGTGTACAGTCAATAGCAGATACGCAGTATTTT. It encodes CAWSVQSIADTQYF. Full variable domain (missing parts from reference TRBV30 and TRBJ2-3): SQTIHQWPATLVQPVGSPLSLECTVEGTSNPNLYWYRQAAGRGLQLLFYSVGIGQISSEVPQNLSASRPQDRQFILSSKKLLLSDSGFYLCAWSVQSIADTQYFGPGTRLTVL.

The V and J genes are TRBV2 and TRBJ1-2; possibly TRBD1 for D (6 bases). The CDR3 spans 15 residues. Between the trimmed V and J ends, which lost 1 base and 7 bases, there was a span of 16 bases. From germline, CDR1 is SNHLY and CDR2 FYNNEI. The CDR3: CASSEVVGARGGYTF. The DNA for the CDR3 is TGTGCCAGCAGTGAAGTGGTGGGGGCCCGGGGTGGCTACACCTTC.

The J gene is TRBJ2-3, the V gene TRBV7-9; 8 bases are shared with TRBD2. Germline assignment: CDR1 SEHNR and CDR2 FQNEAQ (reference sequence). After removal of 5 bases from V and 0 bases from J, the junction contained 10 bases not matched to a gene. There are 17 residues in the CDR3. The CDR3 sequence is CASSRGRGLDSTDTQYF. The DNA of the CDR3 is TGTGCCAGCAGCAGAGGGCGGGGACTAGATAGCACAGATACGCAGTATTTT. Combining the CDR3 with reference TRBV7-9 and TRBJ2-3 gives the whole variable domain DTGVSQNPRHKITKRGQNVTFRCDPISEHNRLYWYRQTLGQGPEFLTYFQNEAQLEKSRLLSDRFSAERPKGSFSTLEIQRTEQGDSAMYLCASSRGRGLDSTDTQYFGPGTRLTVL.

The J gene is TRBJ2-2, the V gene TRBV3-1 (or the pseudogene TRBV3-2); D possibly corresponds to TRBD2 (6 bases). CDR1 and CDR2 from the germline V gene are LGHDT and YNNKEL (reference sequence). The ends were cut back, 0 bases at V and 0 bases at J, with 14 bases in the middle. The CDR3 is 18 amino acids. The CDR3 sequence: CASSQERTRTTNTGELFF. In DNA, the CDR3 is TGTGCCAGCAGCCAAGAAAGGACACGGACTACGAACACCGGGGAGCTGTTTTTT.